One sample yielded the 30 T cell receptor beta chains listed below, sequenced in a study of T-cell memory formation after mild COVID-19. MiXCR, run by TCRdb on the 5' RACE reads, gives a single entry per CDR3 protein. Here the sample spans about 110,000 distinct CDR3 sequences, about 15% being singletons. The sequencing sample was made of PBMCs or a T cell subset sorted from them (not recorded which). These receptor sequences come from an adult woman who had mild COVID-19 (a few samples of this study predate the infection). Cell type and time point are not known.

This clonotype has a handful of counts. The V gene is TRBV27, the J gene TRBJ2-7; TRBD1 matches 8 bases. CDR3 length: 13 amino acids. V lost 6 bases, J lost 3 bases, and 4 bases stayed unmatched. CDR1 is MNHEY, CDR2 SMNVEV, per germline (reference sequence). CDR3 in amino acids: CASRQGVVYEQYF. CDR3 DNA: TGTGCCAGCAGACAGGGGGTTGTCTACGAGCAGTACTTC.

This clonotype has only a few counts. This chain uses TRBV5-5 with TRBJ1-1, with unresolved D. V was cut by 0 bases and J by 2 bases, with 11 bases left in between. The CDR3 spans 15 residues. Per the germline V gene, CDR1 is SGHKS and CDR2 is YYEKEE (reference sequence). CDR3 bases: TGTGCCAGCAGCTTGGCCAAGTACGGAAACACTGAAGCTTTCTTT. Protein: CASSLAKYGNTEAFF.

This clonotype was seen many times. The chain has TRBV9 and TRBJ2-6; no firm D call. Germline lookup yields CDR1 SGDLS and CDR2 YYNGEE. With 7 bases removed from V and 2 bases from J, the gap between germline ends came to 7 bases. CDR3 length: 13 amino acids. The DNA for the CDR3 is TGTGCCAGCGGTGGGACTGGGGCCAACGTCCTGACTTTC. It codes for CASGGTGANVLTF.

The rearrangement links TRBV29-1 to TRBJ2-7; 10 bases match TRBD2. This CDR3 is built from 14 residues. Losses at the gene ends were 0 bases for V and 4 bases for J; bases not matched to a gene: 3. Germline V gives CDR1 SQVTM, CDR2 ANQGSEA. This CDR3 is CSVEEAGGMYEQYF. The CDR3, as DNA: TGCAGCGTTGAAGAAGCGGGAGGGATGTACGAGCAGTACTTC.

This sequence joins TRBV11-2 and TRBJ1-2; 7 bases are a match to TRBD1. CDR1 and CDR2 (germline): SGHAT, FQNNGV. The CDR3 has 15 amino acids. Trimming cost V 2 bases and J 0 bases; bases outside gene matches: 3. CDR3 protein: CASSLSQGANYGYTF. Written as DNA, the CDR3 is TGTGCCAGCAGCTTATCCCAGGGGGCTAACTATGGCTACACCTTC.

This clonotype was seen a single time. The gene calls are TRBV19 and TRBJ2-1; D is perhaps TRBD2 (5 bases). There are 15 residues in the CDR3. CDR1 and CDR2 from the germline V gene are LNHDA and SQIVND (reference sequence). V gave up 6 bases and J gave up 0 bases, with 12 bases separating them. The CDR3 here is CASSEAEISYNEQFF. The CDR3 DNA is TGTGCCAGTAGCGAAGCGGAAATCTCCTACAATGAGCAGTTCTTC.

The chain carries TRBV7-3 and TRBJ2-3; D is unclear. Germline assignment: CDR1 SGHTA and CDR2 FQGTGA. The V gene lost 1 base and the J gene lost 2 bases, with 10 bases spanning the gap. This CDR3 spans 15 amino acids. DNA for the CDR3: TGTGCCAGCAGCTTAAATTTGGTACTCACAGATACGCAGTATTTT. Its translation: CASSLNLVLTDTQYF.

This chain connects TRBV7-6 to TRBJ2-1; tentatively, D is TRBD1 (6 bases). The CDR3 runs 17 residues. Trimming left V 2 bases short and J 6 bases short, with 20 bases between. CDR1 and CDR2 from the germline V gene are SGHVS and FNYEAQ. As DNA, the CDR3 is TGTGCCAGCAGCTTATCGCCCGCCAGGGGCAGTAGCAATGAGCAGTTCTTC. It translates to CASSLSPARGSSNEQFF.

This chain links TRBV15 with TRBJ2-7; 9 bases are shared with TRBD1. CDR1 and CDR2 from the germline V gene are LNHNV and YYDKDF (reference sequence). J gave up 5 bases and V 3 bases, and 8 bases lay outside the gene matches. The CDR3 is made up of 15 amino acids. The CDR3 DNA follows: TGTGCCACCAGCAGGGTCGGACAGGGGATCCACGAGCAGTACTTC. It encodes CATSRVGQGIHEQYF.

This clonotype was counted a few times. This chain connects TRBV24-1 to TRBJ1-5; D gene unclear. CDR1 KGHDR and CDR2 SFDVKD come from the germline V gene. The germline V and J ends were trimmed by 5 bases and 4 bases, with 5 bases remaining between them. The CDR3 is made up of 12 amino acids. The CDR3 nucleotides are TGTGCCACCAGTGGTCCGAATCAGCCCCAGCATTTT. It translates to CATSGPNQPQHF.

This clonotype was recorded at least ten times. The J gene is TRBJ1-5, the V gene TRBV5-1; D not certain. The V end was cut by 0 bases, the J end by 7 bases, with 8 bases between. The germline V gene encodes CDR1 SGHRS and CDR2 YFSETQ. This CDR3 region has 13 residues. The CDR3 region is CASSLAGEQPQHF. CDR3 coding DNA: TGCGCCAGCAGCTTGGCCGGGGAGCAGCCCCAGCATTTT.

The chain uses TRBV12-3 or TRBV12-4 and TRBJ2-5, with TRBD1 matching 7 bases. J was trimmed by 4 bases and V by 4 bases; bases with no gene match: 12. The CDR3 runs 16 residues. The DNA of the CDR3 is TGTGCCAGCAGTTCCCCGACAGGGCCGTCAATAGAGACCCAGTACTTC. Residues: CASSSPTGPSIETQYF.

This clonotype was observed a handful of times. The chain couples TRBV7-9 to TRBJ1-1; 11 nucleotides match TRBD1. The CDR3 contains 15 residues. Trimming cost V 5 bases and J 1 base; bases outside gene matches: 3. Germline CDR1 and CDR2: SEHNR and FQNEAQ (reference sequence). The CDR3 sequence: CASSIGTGGNTEAFF. CDR3 DNA sequence: TGTGCCAGCAGCATTGGGACAGGGGGGAACACTGAAGCTTTCTTT.

The chain carries TRBV2 and TRBJ2-7; tentatively, D is TRBD1 or TRBD2 (5 bases each). CDR3 length: 13 amino acids. The ends were cut back, 6 bases at V and 7 bases at J, with 16 bases in the middle. Germline V lookup: CDR1 SNHLY, CDR2 FYNNEI. This CDR3 reads CASRQTARGEQYF. CDR3 DNA: TGTGCCAGCAGACAGACAGCCCGAGGGGAGCAGTACTTC.

For the CDR3, the DNA is TGTGCCAGCAGCTTGGATAGGGGGGACTACGAGCAGTACTTC. This codes for CASSLDRGDYEQYF. The V call is TRBV5-4, the J call TRBJ2-7; perhaps D is TRBD1 or TRBD2 (6 bases each). Germline values: CDR1 SGHNT, CDR2 YYREEE (reference sequence). Trimming pared 0 bases from V and 3 bases from J, leaving 10 bases between. CDR3 length: 14 residues. The variable domain in full, with the rest retrieved from reference TRBV5-4 and TRBJ2-7, is ETGVTQSPTHLIKTRGQQVTLRCSSQSGHNTVSWYQQALGQGPQFIFQYYREEENGRGNFPPRFSGLQFPNYSSELNVNALELDDSALYLCASSLDRGDYEQYFGPGTRLTVT.

This rearrangement joins TRBV20-1 to TRBJ2-7; 9 nucleotides match TRBD2. Trimming took 7 bases from V and 3 from J; bases not matched to a gene: 7. CDR3 length: 13 residues. Germline CDR1 is DFQATT and CDR2 is SNEGSKA (reference sequence). The CDR3, as DNA: TGCAGTGTTACGACTAGCGGTTACTACGAGCAGTACTTC. Amino acid sequence: CSVTTSGYYEQYF.

This clonotype has at least ten counts. The V and J genes are TRBV20-1 and TRBJ2-1; TRBD1 aligns across 7 bases. V shed 6 bases, J shed 9 bases, and the junction held 11 bases outside the gene matches. Germline V CDR1 and CDR2: DFQATT, SNEGSKA (reference sequence). The CDR3 length is 13 residues. The CDR3 loop is CSAQRQGWVEQFF. CDR3 sequence (DNA): TGCAGTGCACAAAGACAGGGCTGGGTTGAGCAGTTCTTC.

This clonotype was recorded at least ten times. The chain carries TRBV7-3 and TRBJ2-1, with 10 bases matching TRBD2. V shed 5 bases and J 2 bases; nucleotides not matched to a gene: 6. The CDR3 length is 16 residues. The germline V gene has CDR1 SGHTA and CDR2 FQGTGA. The CDR3 is CASSGDGTSAYNEQFF. The CDR3 coding sequence is TGTGCCAGCAGCGGAGACGGGACTAGCGCCTACAATGAGCAGTTCTTC.

This clonotype was found many times. The gene calls are TRBV4-1 and TRBJ1-1; D unclear. The CDR3 consists of 16 residues. The V gene lost 0 bases and the J gene lost 3 bases, with 14 bases spanning the gap. Per germline, CDR1 MGHRA and CDR2 YSYEKL. The CDR3 DNA reads TGCGCCAGCAGCCAAGATCTAGGCAGCGAGGACACTGAAGCTTTCTTT. Translation gives CASSQDLGSEDTEAFF.

This clonotype was detected only a few times. The chain combines TRBV20-1 with TRBJ1-2; D is unresolved. Trimming stripped 0 bases from V and 5 bases from J, with 1 base between. The CDR3 loop spans 10 amino acids. Germline V gene lookup returns CDR1 DFQATT and CDR2 SNEGSKA (reference sequence). CDR3 in DNA: TGCAGTGCTAGAGATTATGGCTACACCTTC. The encoded protein is CSARDYGYTF.

Only a few counts were recorded for this clonotype. This rearrangement joins TRBV3-1 to TRBJ1-6; 8 bases fit TRBD1. Trimming took 4 bases from V and 8 from J; bases not matched to a gene: 13. Per the germline V gene, CDR1 is LGHDT and CDR2 is YNNKEL (reference sequence). The CDR3 is 17 residues long. This CDR3 reads CASSLLQGTGAYSPLHF. The DNA of the CDR3 is TGTGCCAGCAGCCTACTACAGGGGACAGGAGCGTATTCACCCCTCCACTTT.

This chain connects TRBV4-1 to TRBJ2-1; a weak D match, TRBD2 (7 bases). The length of the CDR3 is 16 residues. Trimming pared 4 bases from V and 0 bases from J, leaving 13 bases between. Germline V gene lookup returns CDR1 MGHRA and CDR2 YSYEKL. The CDR3 sequence is CASSLKGGSSYNEQFF. Written as DNA, the CDR3 is TGCGCCAGCAGCCTTAAGGGGGGGAGCTCCTACAATGAGCAGTTCTTC.

The gene calls are TRBV12-3 or TRBV12-4 and TRBJ1-6; D possibly corresponds to TRBD1 (5 bases). V shed 5 bases and J shed 6 bases, with 17 bases lying between them. CDR3 length equals 16 residues. DNA of the CDR3: TGTGCCAGCAGTCCAGGAGGGGCCCGACTTAATTCACCCCTCCACTTT. Residues: CASSPGGARLNSPLHF.

This clonotype occurred a few times. The chain recombines TRBV7-8 with TRBJ1-1; TRBD1 is a possible D gene (5 bases). The CDR3 loop spans 13 amino acids. Trimming shortened V by 4 bases and J by 6 bases, and 12 bases separated the two germline ends. Germline values: CDR1 SGHVS, CDR2 FQNEAQ. The CDR3 region is CASSSGLGAEAFF. As DNA, the CDR3 is TGTGCCAGCAGCTCAGGGTTAGGCGCTGAAGCTTTCTTT.

V and J are TRBV27 and TRBJ2-2; D is unresolved. Germline CDR1 is MNHEY and CDR2 is SMNVEV (reference sequence). The CDR3 is made up of 13 amino acids. Trimming shortened V by 2 bases and J by 7 bases, and 8 bases separated the two germline ends. As DNA, the CDR3 is TGTGCCAGCAGTTTAAATGGGCACGGGGAGCTGTTTTTT. Protein: CASSLNGHGELFF.

The sample holds a few counts of this clonotype. This rearrangement joins TRBV18 to TRBJ1-2; 8 bases are a match to TRBD1. The CDR3 is 14 amino acids. V dropped 3 bases and J dropped 4; count of bases not matched to a gene: 4. Germline V gene lookup returns CDR1 KGHSH and CDR2 LQKENI. CDR3 loop: CASSPPGGGYGYTF. The CDR3, as DNA: TGTGCCAGCTCACCCCCAGGGGGCGGCTATGGCTACACCTTC.

A few counts support this clonotype. In DNA form, the CDR3 reads TGTGCCAGCAGCGTAGCGGCGGGACAGGGGGCAGAGACCCAGTACTTC. Its protein is CASSVAAGQGAETQYF. The chain is built from TRBV9 and TRBJ2-5; 12 positions agree with TRBD1. The CDR3 is 16 amino acids. Germline CDR1 and CDR2: SGDLS and YYNGEE. Trimming removed 0 bases from V and 4 bases from J; junction bases left unmatched: 4.

J is TRBJ2-7 and V is TRBV5-5, with unresolved D. The CDR3 has 11 amino acids. The V gene lost 0 bases and the J gene lost 5 bases, with 3 bases spanning the gap. Germline assignment: CDR1 SGHKS and CDR2 YYEKEE (reference sequence). This CDR3 is CASSLVDEQYF. Here the CDR3 DNA reads TGTGCCAGCAGCTTGGTGGACGAGCAGTACTTC.

In its sample, this clonotype was seen many times. This chain links TRBV2 with TRBJ2-3, with D unclear. V dropped 7 bases and J dropped 0 bases, with 5 bases sitting between them. The CDR3 consists of 12 residues. Germline CDR1 SNHLY, CDR2 FYNNEI. Here the CDR3 reads CASIASTDTQYF. The CDR3 nucleotides read TGTGCCAGCATCGCCAGCACAGATACGCAGTATTTT.

This clonotype was seen a few times. The rearrangement links TRBV20-1 to TRBJ2-7; D call uncertain. The length of the CDR3 is 13 residues. Trimming pared 1 base from V and 3 bases from J, leaving 10 bases between. The germline V gene encodes CDR1 DFQATT and CDR2 SNEGSKA (reference sequence). The DNA for the CDR3 is TGCAGTGCTAGAGTGGTCGGCTTCTACGAGCAGTACTTC. It translates to CSARVVGFYEQYF.